The 9 T cell receptor beta chains listed next were all sequenced from one sample in a study of CD8 T cells in ankylosing spondylitis. Each CDR3 protein gets one entry after TCRdb re-called the 5' RACE reads with MiXCR. The sample lists some 270,000 distinct CDR3 sequences; about 30% were seen once. Sequencing was done on a sample of blood, either unsorted or a sorted T cell fraction (not recorded which). Every receptor here comes from a male donor with ankylosing spondylitis or in good health (not recorded which).

The J gene is TRBJ2-2, the V gene TRBV7-9, with D possibly TRBD2 on 5 matching bases. The CDR3 sequence is 16 residues long. V was clipped by 5 bases and J by 7 bases, with 20 bases between them. The germline gives CDR1 SEHNR, CDR2 FQNEAQ (reference sequence). Here the CDR3 reads CASSNPTGNGDGELFF. DNA for the CDR3: TGTGCCAGCAGCAACCCAACGGGGAATGGCGACGGGGAGCTGTTTTTT. Looking up the rest from reference TRBV7-9 and TRBJ2-2 gives the full variable domain: DTGVSQNPRHKITKRGQNVTFRCDPISEHNRLYWYRQTLGQGPEFLTYFQNEAQLEKSRLLSDRFSAERPKGSFSTLEIQRTEQGDSAMYLCASSNPTGNGDGELFFGEGSRLTVL.

V usage is TRBV9 and J usage is TRBJ2-2; D might be TRBD1 (5 bases). Trimming removed 3 bases at V and 6 bases at J, with 12 bases between. This CDR3 has 14 amino acids. Germline V lookup: CDR1 SGDLS, CDR2 YYNGEE. The CDR3 nucleotides are TGTGCCAGCAGCGGACGTCAGGGCGCCGGGGAGCTGTTTTTT. Its translation: CASSGRQGAGELFF. The full variable domain, in which reference TRBV9 and TRBJ2-2 provide the parts outside the CDR3, is DSGVTQTPKHLITATGQRVTLRCSPRSGDLSVYWYQQSLDQGLQFLIQYYNGEERAKGNILERFSAQQFPDLHSELNLSSLELGDSALYFCASSGRQGAGELFFGEGSRLTVL.

This rearrangement joins TRBV12-3 or TRBV12-4 to TRBJ2-3, with a weak D call TRBD2 (5 bases). V shed 5 bases and J shed 0 bases, with 9 bases lying between them. The CDR3 runs 14 residues. The CDR3 here is CASSRLPSTDTQYF. CDR3 sequence (DNA): TGTGCCAGCAGTCGACTACCGAGCACAGATACGCAGTATTTT.

The chain recombines TRBV6-5 with TRBJ2-3; the D gene is possibly TRBD1 (7 bases). The V gene's germline CDR1 is MNHEY and CDR2 SVGAGI. Between the trimmed V and J ends, which lost 4 bases and 5 bases, there was a span of 13 bases. This CDR3 region has 14 residues. This chain's CDR3 is CASSSRGVEDTQYF. Written as DNA, the CDR3 is TGTGCCAGCAGTTCCAGGGGGGTTGAAGATACGCAGTATTTT.

The chain links TRBV30 to TRBJ2-7, with a possible D match to TRBD1 (5 bases). Trimming took 2 bases from V and 2 from J, leaving 10 bases between them. The germline CDR1 and CDR2 sequences are GTSNPN and SVGIG (reference sequence). This CDR3 region has 13 residues. For the CDR3, the DNA is TGTGCCTGGAGTTGGGGCAGACCCTACGAGCAGTACTTC. It translates to CAWSWGRPYEQYF. The entire variable domain, with the rest obtained from reference TRBV30 and TRBJ2-7, is as follows: SQTIHQWPATLVQPVGSPLSLECTVEGTSNPNLYWYRQAAGRGLQLLFYSVGIGQISSEVPQNLSASRPQDRQFILSSKKLLLSDSGFYLCAWSWGRPYEQYFGPGTRLTVT.

The V gene is TRBV14, the J gene TRBJ1-5; D is possibly TRBD1 (5 bases). CDR3 length equals 13 residues. Trimming pared 4 bases from V and 10 bases from J, leaving 14 bases between. CDR1 SGHDN and CDR2 FVKESK come from the germline V gene. CDR3 nucleotides: TGTGCCAGCAGCCGAACAGCACAGGCTCCCCAGCATTTT. Translating gives CASSRTAQAPQHF.

This chain joins TRBV6-5 and TRBJ1-2; 7 bases match TRBD1. The V gene's germline CDR1 is MNHEY and CDR2 SVGAGI. The CDR3 is 15 amino acids. V trimming: 4 bases; J trimming: 4 bases; junction bases outside the gene matches: 9. The CDR3 sequence: CASSSWTGFVYGYTF. The DNA of the CDR3 is TGTGCCAGCAGTTCATGGACAGGCTTCGTCTATGGCTACACCTTC.

The chain joins TRBV20-1 to TRBJ2-5; D is unresolved. V was cut by 1 base and J by 2 bases, with 5 bases left in between. The CDR3 has 12 residues. The germline CDR1 and CDR2 sequences are DFQATT and SNEGSKA (reference sequence). DNA for the CDR3: TGCAGTGCTAGAGTCTTACAAGAGACCCAGTACTTC. Protein sequence: CSARVLQETQYF.

The V gene is TRBV12-3 or TRBV12-4, the J gene TRBJ2-3; D is unresolved. The CDR3 totals 12 residues. The V and J ends lost 3 bases and 6 bases respectively, with 7 bases between them. As DNA, the CDR3 is TGTGCCAGCAGTTTTGTGATTGATACGCAGTATTTT. This sequence encodes CASSFVIDTQYF.